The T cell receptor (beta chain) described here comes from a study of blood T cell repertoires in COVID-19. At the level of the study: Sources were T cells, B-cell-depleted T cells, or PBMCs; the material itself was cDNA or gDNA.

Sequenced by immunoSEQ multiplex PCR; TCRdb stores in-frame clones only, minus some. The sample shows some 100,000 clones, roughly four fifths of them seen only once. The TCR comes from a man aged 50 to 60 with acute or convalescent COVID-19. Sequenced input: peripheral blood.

Here the CDR3 DNA reads TGTGCCAGCAGGCAGGGTTCTGGAAACACCATATATTTT. The encoded protein is CASRQGSGNTIYF. V is TRBV2 and J is TRBJ1-3; a weak D match, TRBD1 (5 bases). Germline CDR1 SNHLY, CDR2 FYNNEI. The V end lost 6 bases, the J end lost 1 base, and 7 bases lay between the germline ends. This CDR3 has 13 residues.